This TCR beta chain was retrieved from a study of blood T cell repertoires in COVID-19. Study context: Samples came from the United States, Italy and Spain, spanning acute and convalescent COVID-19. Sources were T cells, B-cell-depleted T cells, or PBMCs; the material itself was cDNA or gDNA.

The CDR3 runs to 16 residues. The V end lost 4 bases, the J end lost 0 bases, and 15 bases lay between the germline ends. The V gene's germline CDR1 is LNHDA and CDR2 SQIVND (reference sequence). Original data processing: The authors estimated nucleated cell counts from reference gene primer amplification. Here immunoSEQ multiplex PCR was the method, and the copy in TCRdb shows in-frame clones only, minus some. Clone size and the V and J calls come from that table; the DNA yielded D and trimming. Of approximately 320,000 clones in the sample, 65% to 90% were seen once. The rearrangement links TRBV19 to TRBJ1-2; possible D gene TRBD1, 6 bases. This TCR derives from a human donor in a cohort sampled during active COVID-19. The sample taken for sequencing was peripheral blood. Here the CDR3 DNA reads TGTGCCAGTAGTAGGTCCGGGGGGGCGCCTAACTATGGCTACACCTTC. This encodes CASSRSGGAPNYGYTF.